The rows below give T cell receptor beta chains drawn from one sample of a study of T cells after yellow fever vaccination. TCRdb processed the 5' RACE reads anew with MiXCR; each CDR3 protein has one entry. The data show 300,000 to 400,000 distinct CDR3 sequences, with about 8.3% seen just once and 17% held by the top ten. The sample consisted of PBMCs, taken around 45 days after the first yellow fever vaccination. The receptors stem from a man aged 18 to 30 who received the YFV17D yellow fever vaccine. Each CDR3 is given with its conserved first and last residue.

TRBJ1-2 TRBV29-1 CSAINNGITGGTGYTF
TRBJ1-1 TRBV12-3/TRBV12-4 CASNKADGSEAFF
TRBJ1-2 TRBV7-8 CASSGRVNYGYTF
TRBJ2-3 TRBV7-2 CASSLGLSGSTDTQYF
TRBJ1-1 TRBV5-1 CASSSRTGITEAFF
TRBJ1-5 TRBV27 CASSLGGFGDQPQHF
TRBJ2-2 TRBV5-1 CASSAGGGNTGELFF
TRBJ2-3 TRBV7-7 CASSLLAGGRDTQYF
TRBJ2-7 TRBV7-2 CASREDSYEQYF
TRBJ1-2 TRBV6-5 CASSRGGGGYTF
TRBJ1-1 TRBV27 CASSLWVTGTEAFF
TRBJ2-7 TRBV23-1 CASSQLTSRDRYEQYF
TRBJ2-1 TRBV5-1 CASSLGGGLSYNEQFF
TRBJ2-1 TRBV6-4 CASKKGAGGSPGEQFF
TRBJ2-1 TRBV7-7 CASSATGREQFF
TRBJ2-1 TRBV11-2 CASSFPSAPVSSYNEQFF
TRBJ2-2 TRBV12-3/TRBV12-4 CASSPAGTVNTGELFF